Described below is a single T cell receptor (beta chain) sequence and its context. This entry comes from a study of T cell responses to AZD1222 COVID-19 vaccine. Clones were sequenced by immunoSEQ multiplex PCR, and TCRdb holds only the in-frame ones, with some missing. The sample has under 150,000 clones, less than 90% seen once. Trimming took off 5 bases at V and 0 bases at J, with 13 bases between the two ends. There are 16 residues in the CDR3. In germline, CDR1 is SGHVS, CDR2 FNYEAQ. The material sequenced was peripheral blood, taken on day 0 of AZD1222 vaccination. The source is an adult in good health. V is TRBV7-6 and J is TRBJ2-2; weak D call: TRBD2 (6 bases). The CDR3 DNA reads TGTGCCAGCAGCGCGGGAAGAATAGCGAACACCGGGGAGCTGTTTTTT. Translating gives CASSAGRIANTGELFF.